The clone carrying this TCR beta chain was counted between two and nine times. RNA transcripts were the source from which TCR beta CDR3 regions were amplified. Scientists carried out first-round RT-PCR using HTBI primers and then a second-round multiplex PCR. TCRdb analysed the multiplex PCR reads with MiXCR anew, one entry per CDR3 protein. Found here are roughly 350,000 distinct CDR3 sequences, 17% of them singletons; the top ten hold about 2.4%. This sample was included in a study of Graves' ophthalmopathy and Graves' hyperthyroidism. Looked up from germline, CDR1 is DFQATT and CDR2 is SNEGSKA (reference sequence). The V gene lost 6 bases and the J gene lost 3 bases, with 15 bases spanning the gap. The CDR3 extends over 13 amino acids.

The sequencing input was peripheral blood. The J gene is TRBJ2-7, the V gene TRBV20-1; a weak D match, TRBD2 (6 bases). The source of this sequence is an adult woman with stable Graves' hyperthyroidism. As DNA, the CDR3 is TGCAGTGCCAAGGGCCTTAGCGGCTACGAGCAGTACTTC. This gives the protein CSAKGLSGYEQYF.